This TCR beta chain stems from a study of blood T cell repertoires in COVID-19. Here immunoSEQ multiplex PCR was the method, and the copy in TCRdb shows in-frame clones only, minus some. The data contain more than 75,000 clones, around 80% of them singletons. Sequenced: peripheral blood. This TCR derives from a woman aged 80 or over with active or convalescent COVID-19.

CDR3 loop: CASSPDRVDTGELFF. The CDR3 nucleotides read TGTGCCAGCAGCCCGGACAGGGTGGACACCGGGGAGCTGTTTTTT. The chain combines TRBV5-6 with TRBJ2-2, with 8 bases aligning to TRBD1. Germline V gene lookup returns CDR1 SGHDT and CDR2 YYEEEE. This CDR3 contains 15 residues. V shed 4 bases, J shed 3 bases, and the junction held 5 bases outside the gene matches.